This T cell receptor beta chain was profiled in a study of T cells in Graves' hyperthyroidism and ophthalmopathy. Study-level information: Peripheral blood was secured at the point of initial diagnosis, before any treatment.

Study-wide points: Most thyroid clonotypes expanded above 0.001 appeared in blood too.

Germline V gene lookup returns CDR1 LNHDA and CDR2 SQIVND (reference sequence). This CDR3 contains 17 residues. Trimming took 3 bases from V and 2 from J; bases not matched to a gene: 9. Exclusion followed for patients with uncontrolled infection, other autoimmune disease, pregnancy or lactation. Clinical symptoms, serum thyroxine, TRAb, thyroid ultrasound and orbital computed tomography established diagnosis. Amplified TCR beta CDR3 regions came from RNA transcripts. During a first-round RT-PCR of the TCR CDR3, the HTBI primer set was used. MiXCR, applied by TCRdb to the multiplex PCR reads, yields one record per CDR3 protein. The sample includes more than 500,000 distinct CDR3 sequences, approximately 15% seen only once; the top ten take around 14%. This clonotype was detected ten times or more. What it recognizes is unknown.

Sample: blood. The chain has TRBV19 and TRBJ1-5, with 8 bases that match TRBD1. The receptor comes from a woman between 35 and 50 years old with Graves' hyperthyroidism. CDR3 nucleotides: TGTGCCAGTAGTATTTGGATAGGGACAGGTGGCAATCAGCCCCAGCATTTT. Translating gives CASSIWIGTGGNQPQHF. The complete variable domain, with remaining parts taken from reference TRBV19 and TRBJ1-5, reads DGGITQSPKYLFRKEGQNVTLSCEQNLNHDAMYWYRQDPGQGLRLIYYSQIVNDFQKGDIAEGYSVSREKKESFPLTVTSAQKNPTAFYLCASSIWIGTGGNQPQHFGDGTRLSIL.